The next 20 T cell receptor beta chains were all read from a single sample in a study of cytomegalovirus exposure and HLA in healthy donors. 60 Vbeta and 13 Jbeta primers were used in PCR. Repertoires were generated with immunoSEQ multiplex PCR, while TCRdb's copy carries only in-frame clones and drops some. The sample holds 150,000 or so clones; approximately 84% are singletons and the top ten take 0.35% to 0.4%. The sequenced sample was PBMCs. These receptors all stem from a boy aged 2 to 9 in good health and CMV-seronegative.

The CDR3 spells CASSLAGDTYEQYF. CDR3 in DNA: TGTGCCAGCAGTTTAGCGGGAGACACCTACGAGCAGTACTTC. The chain recombines TRBV25-1 with TRBJ2-5; 9 bases match TRBD2. Judging by the DNA end, TRBJ2-7 fits better; the J call may be wrong. The CDR3 spans 14 residues. Germline V gives CDR1 MGHDK, CDR2 SYGVNS.

Regarding this clone: This sample includes further DNA sequences coding for the same CDR3. The rearrangement links TRBV5-6 to TRBJ2-2; no firm D call. CDR1 is SGHDT, CDR2 YYEEEE, per germline. This CDR3 is 12 amino acids long. Trimming removed 0 bases from V and 7 bases from J, with 4 bases in between. CDR3 sequence reads: CASSLVSGELFF. The DNA for the CDR3 is TGTGCCAGCAGCTTGGTTAGCGGGGAGCTGTTTTTT.

The chain joins TRBV5-6 to TRBJ2-2; possible D gene TRBD1, 5 bases. The CDR3 length is 14 residues. V lost 1 base and J 6 bases, leaving 10 bases between the germline ends. The germline gives CDR1 SGHDT, CDR2 YYEEEE. The CDR3 loop reads CASSLSIRAGELFF. The CDR3, as DNA: TGTGCCAGCAGCTTGTCGATCAGGGCCGGGGAGCTGTTTTTT.

V and J are TRBV7-2 and TRBJ1-2; 7 nucleotides match TRBD1. J lost 1 base, V lost 5 bases, and 13 bases had no gene match. The CDR3 spans 17 residues. From germline, CDR1 is SGHTA and CDR2 FQGNSA. The CDR3 sequence is CASSLRADRAGNYGYTF. In DNA, the CDR3 is TGTGCCAGCAGCCTAAGGGCCGACAGGGCCGGTAACTATGGCTACACCTTC. The variable domain in full, with the rest retrieved from reference TRBV7-2 and TRBJ1-2, is GAGVSQSPSNKVTEKGKDVELRCDPISGHTALYWYRQSLGQGLEFLIYFQGNSAPDKSGLPSDRFSAERTGGSVSTLTIQRTQQEDSAVYLCASSLRADRAGNYGYTFGSGTRLTVV.

The chain uses TRBV9 and TRBJ2-7; 14 bases align to TRBD2. Germline trimming cut 4 bases from V and 0 bases from J; bases unmatched to any gene: 3. The germline CDR1 and CDR2 sequences are SGDLS and YYNGEE. This CDR3 spans 16 amino acids. The CDR3 loop is CASSMGLAGDSYEQYF. The CDR3 DNA follows: TGTGCCAGCAGCATGGGACTAGCGGGGGACTCCTACGAGCAGTACTTC.

The genes are TRBV6-6 and TRBJ2-7; TRBD2 matches 12 bases. V shed 2 bases and J 1 base; nucleotides not matched to a gene: 3. From germline, CDR1 is MNHNY and CDR2 SVGAGI (reference sequence). There are 16 residues in the CDR3. As DNA, the CDR3 is TGTGCCAGCAGTTACAAGACTAGCGGGGGATCCTACGAGCAGTACTTC. Amino acid sequence: CASSYKTSGGSYEQYF.

This clone was detected only a few times. V gene TRBV7-8 combines with J gene TRBJ2-5; possible D gene TRBD1, 6 bases. This CDR3 is built from 16 residues. The germline CDR1 and CDR2 sequences are SGHVS and FQNEAQ. Trimming shortened V by 0 bases and J by 4 bases, and 15 bases separated the two germline ends. Here the CDR3 reads CASSLASRPGAETQYF. In nucleotides, the CDR3 is TGTGCCAGCAGCTTAGCGTCCAGGCCAGGGGCAGAGACCCAGTACTTC.

This clone was counted only a few times. The chain is built from TRBV7-9 and TRBJ1-1; 7 bases align to TRBD1. Trimming took 5 bases from V and 4 from J; bases not matched to a gene: 7. In germline, CDR1 is SEHNR, CDR2 FQNEAQ (reference sequence). The CDR3 has 14 amino acids. CDR3 DNA: TGTGCCAGCAGCCCCCGGGACAGACCCACTGAAGCTTTCTTT. It translates to CASSPRDRPTEAFF.

The chain employs TRBV7-9 and TRBJ2-1; D is uncertain. The germline V gene has CDR1 SEHNR and CDR2 FQNEAQ (reference sequence). The V and J ends lost 2 bases and 5 bases respectively, with 7 bases between them. The CDR3 covers 13 residues. CDR3 loop: CASSLTRDNEQFF. DNA for the CDR3: TGTGCCAGCAGCTTAACGAGAGACAATGAGCAGTTCTTC.

The chain uses TRBV4-2 and TRBJ2-7; 7 positions agree with TRBD2. With V trimmed by 4 bases and J by 5 bases, 5 bases remained unmatched. The CDR3 contains 13 residues. Germline lookup yields CDR1 LGHNA and CDR2 YNFKEQ. The DNA of the CDR3 is TGTGCCAGCAGCCTTAGGCTAGCGGACGAGCAGTACTTC. Encoded protein: CASSLRLADEQYF.

This chain uses TRBV2 with TRBJ2-1, with 7 positions matching TRBD2. In germline, CDR1 is SNHLY, CDR2 FYNNEI. V dropped 7 bases and J dropped 2; count of bases not matched to a gene: 5. This CDR3 region has 14 residues. Here the CDR3 reads CASNPSGTYNEQFF. The CDR3 nucleotides read TGTGCCAGCAATCCTAGCGGTACCTACAATGAGCAGTTCTTC.

The genes are TRBV29-1 and TRBJ2-7; D is uncertain. The CDR3 totals 12 residues. V was pared by 4 bases and J by 2 bases, with 9 bases between. Germline-derived CDR1 and CDR2 are SQVTM and ANQGSEA. The CDR3 spells CSVGTGPYEQYF. Written as DNA, the CDR3 is TGCAGCGTTGGTACCGGTCCCTACGAGCAGTACTTC.

The V gene is TRBV29-1, the J gene TRBJ1-2, with a weak D call TRBD1 (6 bases). The V gene's germline CDR1 is SQVTM and CDR2 ANQGSEA. The V end was cut by 4 bases, the J end by 4 bases, with 13 bases between. CDR3 length equals 13 residues. In nucleotides, the CDR3 is TGCAGCGTTGCCATGGACAGCGGCTATGGCTACACCTTC. This translates into CSVAMDSGYGYTF.

This clone showed up just a few times. V usage is TRBV27 and J usage is TRBJ2-3; D uncertain. This CDR3 contains 17 residues. The V end was cut by 2 bases, the J end by 1 base, with 16 bases between. In germline, CDR1 is MNHEY, CDR2 SMNVEV (reference sequence). The CDR3 reads CASSLMAAALGTDTQYF. In DNA, the CDR3 is TGTGCCAGCAGTTTAATGGCTGCGGCTCTGGGCACAGATACGCAGTATTTT.

The chain recombines TRBV19 with TRBJ2-1; D might be TRBD2 (6 bases). Germline V gives CDR1 LNHDA, CDR2 SQIVND (reference sequence). The germline V and J ends were trimmed by 5 bases and 10 bases, with 15 bases remaining between them. The CDR3 consists of 13 residues. The CDR3, as DNA: TGTGCCAGTAGTCCCCTCCCTCTAGCGGAGCAGTTCTTC. As protein: CASSPLPLAEQFF.

The chain combines TRBV7-6 with TRBJ2-7; perhaps TRBD1 as D (6 bases). V lost 1 base and J 3 bases, leaving 7 bases between the germline ends. Germline assignment: CDR1 SGHVS and CDR2 FNYEAQ. The CDR3 has 13 residues. CDR3 loop: CASSLEQGYEQYF. For the CDR3, the DNA is TGTGCCAGCAGCTTAGAACAGGGCTACGAGCAGTACTTC. Based on the CDR3 plus reference TRBV7-6 and TRBJ2-7, the full variable domain is GAGVSQSPRYKVTKRGQDVALRCDPISGHVSLYWYRQALGQGPEFLTYFNYEAQQDKSGLPNDRFSAERPEGSISTLTIQRTEQRDSAMYRCASSLEQGYEQYFGPGTRLTVT.

The V gene is TRBV7-7, the J gene TRBJ2-1; 11 bases agree with TRBD2. Germline CDR1 is SSHAT and CDR2 is FNYEAQ (reference sequence). The CDR3 totals 15 residues. The trim removed 1 base at V and 7 bases at J, leaving 3 bases unmatched. CDR3 amino acids: CASSLELAGENEQFF. The CDR3 DNA reads as TGTGCCAGCAGCTTAGAACTAGCGGGAGAGAATGAGCAGTTCTTC.

The chain couples TRBV18 to TRBJ2-3; D gene ambiguous. V was clipped by 3 bases and J by 0 bases, with 13 bases between them. CDR3 length equals 16 residues. Germline CDR1 KGHSH, CDR2 LQKENI. The CDR3 region is CASSPVSGPSTDTQYF. CDR3 DNA: TGTGCCAGCTCACCTGTGTCGGGTCCTAGCACAGATACGCAGTATTTT. Filled out from reference TRBV18 and TRBJ2-3, the complete variable domain reads NAGVMQNPRHLVRRRGQEARLRCSPMKGHSHVYWYRQLPEEGLKFMVYLQKENIIDESGMPKERFSAEFPKEGPSILRIQQVVRGDSAAYFCASSPVSGPSTDTQYFGPGTRLTVL.

The gene calls are TRBV7-8 and TRBJ1-2; maybe TRBD1 (5 bases). Germline V gene sequence: CDR1 SGHVS, CDR2 FQNEAQ. The CDR3 runs 16 residues. Trimming took off 2 bases at V and 7 bases at J, with 20 bases between the two ends. CDR3 nucleotide sequence: TGTGCCAGCAGCTTAAGAAGGGCTCAGGGAGGCGGTGGCTACACCTTC. Its translation: CASSLRRAQGGGGYTF.

The genes are TRBV7-9 and TRBJ1-1, with TRBD1 identical over 7 bases. CDR3 size: 16 residues. V shed 5 bases, J shed 1 base, and the junction held 10 bases outside the gene matches. Germline loops: CDR1 SEHNR, CDR2 FQNEAQ (reference sequence). The CDR3 nucleotides read TGTGCCAGCAGCCAGGGACAGTACGTGGAGAACACTGAAGCTTTCTTT. It yields the protein CASSQGQYVENTEAFF.